This T cell receptor beta chain was observed in a study of monozygotic twins with inflammatory bowel disease. Study-level points and caveats: Those with IBD had lower TCRbeta diversity (inverse Simpson) than their healthy co-twins did.

Germline lookup yields CDR1 SQVTM and CDR2 ANQGSEA. This CDR3 has 14 amino acids. Reanalyzing the 5' RACE reads, TCRdb keeps one entry per CDR3 protein, without DNA. This listing includes about 440,000 distinct CDR3 sequences. A word on this clonotype: Its antigen is not identified.

The sample comprised blood. The TCR sequence derives from a human donor with ulcerative colitis or Crohn's disease, or a healthy co-twin of an affected twin (not recorded which). J is TRBJ2-1 and V is TRBV29-1; TCRdb lists TRBD1, though no DNA is available to test this call. The CDR3 loop reads CSGRDRGLYNEQFF.